This paragraph covers one T cell receptor (beta chain) sequence. Its target is unknown. In the PCR, 60 Vbeta and 13 Jbeta primers were used. Profiled with immunoSEQ multiplex PCR; TCRdb holds only in-frame clones, not every one. This table has roughly 80,000 clones, approximately 80% appearing once. This specimen belongs to a study of cytomegalovirus exposure and HLA in healthy donors. Findings and caveats of the study: Sequence variants that were highly shared formed a cluster that was likely a sequencing artifact. A later analysis linked some 17,000 TCR beta sequences to HLA alleles at 0.05 false discovery rate. A later analysis appeared to link common viral pathogens to several of the most significant clusters.

This CDR3 is built from 12 residues. CDR1 and CDR2 from the germline V gene are PRHDT and FYEKMQ (reference sequence). Trimming shortened V by 5 bases and J by 6 bases, and 7 bases separated the two germline ends. This chain uses TRBV13 with TRBJ1-4; weak D call: TRBD1 (5 bases). The sequence came from a middle-aged man in good health and CMV-seronegative. Input material: PBMCs. The CDR3 bases are TGTGCCAGCAGCCGGGGGTATGAAAAACTGTTTTTT. As protein: CASSRGYEKLFF.